This TCR beta chain was found in a study of blood T cells in healthy people across ages. Of note for this clonotype: Its antigen is as yet unknown.

Findings and limits, study-wide: PBMCs that were unsorted prevented a conclusive naive versus antigen-experienced comparison.

Through a sample-barcoded 5' primer and a J-beta primer mix, a second PCR was run for 7 to 11 cycles. TCRdb re-called the 5' RACE reads through MiXCR, storing one row per CDR3 protein. This sample has hundreds of thousands of distinct CDR3 sequences; about half occur once, and the top ten carry approximately 32%. The sequencing input was blood. This TCR was recovered from a woman aged 60-75 years in good health.

CDR3 nucleotides: TGTGCCACCAGCAGAGACAGTCTAGCGGGAGAGACCCAGTACTTC. This translates into CATSRDSLAGETQYF. This rearrangement joins TRBV15 to TRBJ2-5; 8 nucleotides match TRBD2. After removal of 0 bases from V and 4 bases from J, the junction contained 4 bases not matched to a gene. The CDR3 is made up of 15 amino acids. Germline V gene lookup returns CDR1 LNHNV and CDR2 YYDKDF (reference sequence).